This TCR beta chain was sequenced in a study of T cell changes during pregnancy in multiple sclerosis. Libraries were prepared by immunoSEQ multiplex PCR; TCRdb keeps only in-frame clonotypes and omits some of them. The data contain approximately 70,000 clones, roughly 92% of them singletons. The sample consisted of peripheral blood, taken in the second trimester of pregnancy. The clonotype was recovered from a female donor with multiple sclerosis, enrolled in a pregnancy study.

CDR3 DNA sequence: TGTGCCTGGAGAGGGAGGCGGGTACAAGAGACCCAGTACTTC. This encodes CAWRGRRVQETQYF. V gene TRBV30 combines with J gene TRBJ2-5; possible D gene TRBD2, 6 bases. Looked up from germline, CDR1 is GTSNPN and CDR2 is SVGIG (reference sequence). V lost 3 bases, J lost 2 bases, and 13 bases lay in between. The CDR3 consists of 14 residues.